The sample holds a few counts of the clone carrying this T cell receptor beta chain. Antigen unknown. This specimen comes from a study of CD8 T cells in ankylosing spondylitis. In making TCR beta libraries, quantitative 5'-RACE with molecular barcodes was used. TCRdb redid the calling of the 5' RACE reads with MiXCR, one entry per CDR3 protein. The sample includes 30,000 to 35,000 distinct CDR3 sequences, about 31% of them seen just once. CDR3 length equals 16 residues. J was trimmed by 5 bases and V by 0 bases; bases with no gene match: 10. Germline CDR1 DFQATT, CDR2 SNEGSKA (reference sequence). Study-level points and caveats: A motif of several highly homologous TCR beta variants was seen as apparently characteristic of ankylosing spondylitis blood.

Sequencing was carried out using synovial fluid, either unsorted or a sorted T cell fraction (not recorded which). The sequence was collected from a male donor with ankylosing spondylitis. The chain links TRBV20-1 to TRBJ2-5, with 9 nucleotides matching TRBD2. The CDR3 bases are TGCAGTGCTAGAGAAGGGACTAGCTGGAGGGGGGAGACCCAGTACTTC. It yields the protein CSAREGTSWRGETQYF.